The 26 T cell receptor beta chains below come from one sample, sequenced in a study of blood T cell repertoires in COVID-19. The method was immunoSEQ multiplex PCR; TCRdb's version includes in-frame clones alone and lacks a portion of them. The repertoire has 65,000 to 95,000 clones, about 87% of them found once; the top ten carry over 4%. Sequenced input: peripheral blood. These receptors were obtained from a man between 45 and 60 years old with active COVID-19.

The rearrangement uses TRBV23-1 and TRBJ2-1, with a weak D call TRBD1 (7 bases). TRBV23-1 belongs to the ORF category, with a function that is uncertain. CDR3 size: 17 residues. V lost 1 base to trimming and J lost 2 bases, with 15 bases between them. The CDR3 bases are TGCGCCAGCAGTCAATGGCCCAGGGGGGAAACCTACAATGAGCAGTTCTTC. This codes for CASSQWPRGETYNEQFF.

This clone has only a few counts. The chain has TRBV7-9 and TRBJ2-5; no definite D call. Per the germline V gene, CDR1 is SEHNR and CDR2 is FQNEAQ (reference sequence). The CDR3 spans 12 residues. The germline V and J ends were trimmed by 1 base and 5 bases, with 5 bases remaining between them. This CDR3 reads CASSLVGETQYF. CDR3 in DNA: TGTGCCAGCAGCTTAGTCGGGGAGACCCAGTACTTC.

The rearrangement links TRBV9 to TRBJ1-2, with 10 bases lining up with TRBD1. The CDR3 loop spans 14 amino acids. With 4 bases clipped from V and 3 bases from J, the junction kept 3 bases outside the gene matches. From germline, CDR1 is SGDLS and CDR2 YYNGEE. CDR3 coding DNA: TGTGCCAGCAGCCCCGGGACAGGGGACTATGGCTACACCTTC. Amino acid sequence: CASSPGTGDYGYTF.

The chain is built from TRBV11-2 and TRBJ2-7; 12 bases align to TRBD1. Germline-derived CDR1 and CDR2 are SGHAT and FQNNGV. There are 15 residues in the CDR3. V shed 5 bases, J shed 5 bases, and the junction held 7 bases outside the gene matches. CDR3 sequence: CASSPSGQGADEQYF. The DNA for the CDR3 is TGTGCCAGCAGCCCCTCGGGACAGGGGGCCGACGAGCAGTACTTC.

The DNA of the CDR3 is TGTGCCAGCAGGACAGGGGGAACTAATGAAAAACTGTTTTTT. Translated, it gives CASRTGGTNEKLFF. The J gene is TRBJ1-4, the V gene TRBV6-5; 9 bases line up with TRBD1. J gave up 1 base and V 6 bases, and 0 bases lay outside the gene matches. Germline lookup yields CDR1 MNHEY and CDR2 SVGAGI. This CDR3 has 14 residues.

The rearrangement joins TRBV5-8 to TRBJ2-5, with 10 positions matching TRBD1. J lost 5 bases, V lost 3 bases, and 10 bases had no gene match. Per germline, CDR1 SGHTS and CDR2 YDEGEE. There are 16 residues in the CDR3. In DNA form, the CDR3 reads TGTGCCAGCAGCTCCGGGGACAGGGGTGAGGCTGAGACCCAGTACTTC. Protein product: CASSSGDRGEAETQYF.

The CDR3 sequence is CASSMGNLNTGELFF. In nucleotides, the CDR3 is TGTGCCAGTAGTATGGGCAACCTGAACACCGGGGAGCTGTTTTTT. This chain connects TRBV19 to TRBJ2-2; D gene uncertain. V shed 3 bases and J shed 1 base, with 9 bases lying between them. The CDR3 runs to 15 residues. The germline gives CDR1 LNHDA, CDR2 SQIVND (reference sequence).

This clone was detected once. This rearrangement joins TRBV10-3 to TRBJ1-5, with TRBD1 matching over 7 bases. Germline CDR1 reads ENHRY; CDR2 reads SYGVKD. The CDR3 length is 17 residues. Trimming cost V 0 bases and J 4 bases; bases outside gene matches: 9. CDR3 DNA: TGTGCCATCAGTGAGTCGGGAACCGGGACAGCAAATCAGCCCCAGCATTTT. This translates into CAISESGTGTANQPQHF.

A single count supports this clone. This chain joins TRBV30 and TRBJ2-1, with D possibly being TRBD2 (6 bases). CDR3 size: 15 residues. V was cut by 2 bases and J by 7 bases, with 18 bases left in between. CDR1 and CDR2 (germline): GTSNPN, SVGIG (reference sequence). The CDR3 DNA sequence: TGTGCCTGGAGTAGGGCCGACCTACGGGGGAATGAGCAGTTCTTC. It translates to CAWSRADLRGNEQFF.

This clone was seen more than once but under ten times. This chain links TRBV28 with TRBJ1-2; the D gene is possibly TRBD1 (6 bases). V was shortened by 2 bases and J by 6 bases, with 13 bases between the two germline ends. The CDR3 sequence is 14 residues long. Germline V lookup: CDR1 MDHEN, CDR2 SYDVKM. CDR3 protein: CASSLSFKGDGYTF. The CDR3 DNA reads TGTGCCAGCAGTTTAAGTTTCAAGGGGGATGGCTACACCTTC.

J is TRBJ2-3 and V is TRBV7-3; D is uncertain. Trimming pared 5 bases from V and 4 bases from J, leaving 13 bases between. The germline V gene has CDR1 SGHTA and CDR2 FQGTGA. The CDR3 spans 14 residues. CDR3 coding DNA: TGTGCCAGCAGCAATCAGTTCCCGTCAGATACGCAGTATTTT. It encodes CASSNQFPSDTQYF. Using reference TRBV7-3 and TRBJ2-3 for the parts outside the CDR3, the full variable domain is GAGVSQTPSNKVTEKGKYVELRCDPISGHTALYWYRQSLGQGPEFLIYFQGTGAADDSGLPNDRFFAVRPEGSVSTLKIQRTERGDSAVYLCASSNQFPSDTQYFGPGTRLTVL.

The J gene is TRBJ2-1, the V gene TRBV7-3, with D unresolved. The CDR3 runs 15 residues. V gave up 5 bases and J gave up 7 bases, with 18 bases separating them. Looked up from germline, CDR1 is SGHTA and CDR2 is FQGTGA. The CDR3 DNA reads TGTGCCAGCAGCCCTACCCTTACTACTGTGAATGAGCAGTTCTTC. Translating gives CASSPTLTTVNEQFF.

This sequence joins TRBV10-3 and TRBJ1-5; the D is unclear. The CDR3 consists of 13 residues. V was cut by 6 bases and J by 5 bases, with 11 bases left in between. Germline values: CDR1 ENHRY, CDR2 SYGVKD. Here the CDR3 reads CAIRDSLDQPQHF. CDR3 coding DNA: TGTGCCATCAGAGACTCATTAGATCAGCCCCAGCATTTT.

This chain uses TRBV27 with TRBJ2-1, with 10 positions matching TRBD2. From germline, CDR1 is MNHEY and CDR2 SMNVEV (reference sequence). This CDR3 has 17 residues. Losses at the gene ends were 4 bases for V and 0 bases for J; bases not matched to a gene: 6. The CDR3 DNA reads as TGTGCCAGCAGTTGGACTAGCGGAGGAAGCTCCTACAATGAGCAGTTCTTC. As protein: CASSWTSGGSSYNEQFF.

This chain connects TRBV28 to TRBJ2-7; 8 positions match TRBD1. Trimming cost V 5 bases and J 2 bases; bases outside gene matches: 5. In germline, CDR1 is MDHEN, CDR2 SYDVKM. This CDR3 region has 14 residues. CDR3 sequence reads: CASSTTGVTYEQYF. The CDR3 DNA reads TGTGCCAGCAGTACGACAGGGGTTACCTACGAGCAGTACTTC.

V is TRBV7-3 and J is TRBJ2-3, with 7 nucleotides matching TRBD1. This CDR3 has 15 amino acids. V was pared by 4 bases and J by 1 base, with 5 bases of the junction left unmatched. Germline assignment: CDR1 SGHTA and CDR2 FQGTGA. In DNA form, the CDR3 reads TGTGCCAGCAGCTCGCCAGGGGGAGGCACAGATACGCAGTATTTT. It codes for CASSSPGGGTDTQYF.

The rearrangement joins TRBV5-1 to TRBJ2-5; D unresolved. Trimming cost V 4 bases and J 2 bases, with 9 bases left between them. The CDR3 sequence is 13 residues long. CDR1 is SGHRS, CDR2 YFSETQ, per germline. The CDR3 DNA is TGCGCCAGCAGCCCCTATCCACAAGAGACCCAGTACTTC. This codes for CASSPYPQETQYF. Together with reference TRBV5-1 and TRBJ2-5, the CDR3 gives the full variable domain: KAGVTQTPRYLIKTRGQQVTLSCSPISGHRSVSWYQQTPGQGLQFLFEYFSETQRNKGNFPGRFSGRQFSNSRSEMNVSTLELGDSALYLCASSPYPQETQYFGPGTRLLVL.

The chain uses TRBV5-1 and TRBJ1-4; unclear D gene. V was pared by 0 bases and J by 5 bases, with 5 bases between. CDR3 length: 13 amino acids. Germline lookup yields CDR1 SGHRS and CDR2 YFSETQ. The CDR3 here is CASSLGLNEKLFF. The CDR3 DNA reads TGCGCCAGCAGCTTGGGCCTAAATGAAAAACTGTTTTTT.

The V and J genes are TRBV29-1 and TRBJ1-1; 10 bases match TRBD1. Losses at the gene ends were 6 bases for V and 5 bases for J; bases not matched to a gene: 12. Germline CDR1 and CDR2: SQVTM and ANQGSEA. This CDR3 is built from 15 residues. The CDR3 DNA reads as TGCAGCGTGCCTGTCCCGGGACAGGGGAGGACTGAAGCTTTCTTT. Protein: CSVPVPGQGRTEAFF.

The chain has TRBV7-9 and TRBJ2-2, with 8 bases fitting TRBD1. The CDR3 has 16 amino acids. Per the germline V gene, CDR1 is SEHNR and CDR2 is FQNEAQ (reference sequence). V lost 8 bases to trimming and J lost 1 base; unmatched junction nucleotides: 9. CDR3 loop: CASPKGDRRNTGELFF. For the CDR3, the DNA is TGTGCCAGCCCAAAGGGGGACAGGAGGAACACCGGGGAGCTGTTTTTT.

V gene TRBV5-1 combines with J gene TRBJ2-7; D may be TRBD1 (5 bases). Germline CDR1 SGHRS, CDR2 YFSETQ. V was pared by 2 bases and J by 4 bases, with 7 bases between. This CDR3 is built from 12 residues. As DNA, the CDR3 is TGCGCCAGCAGCTTTGACAGATACGAGCAGTACTTC. Translating it yields CASSFDRYEQYF.

The gene calls are TRBV7-9 and TRBJ1-1; unclear D gene. Germline values: CDR1 SEHNR, CDR2 FQNEAQ (reference sequence). V was pared by 3 bases and J by 0 bases, with 17 bases between. This CDR3 region has 17 residues. The CDR3 nucleotides are TGTGCCAGCAGCTTCCCCCGAGCAGGTCCCATGAACACTGAAGCTTTCTTT. Translating it yields CASSFPRAGPMNTEAFF.

V and J are TRBV28 and TRBJ2-3; TRBD1 is a possible D gene (7 bases). CDR3 length: 17 residues. Germline V gene data show CDR1 as MDHEN and CDR2 as SYDVKM. V lost 5 bases and J lost 1, with 19 bases in between. CDR3: CASSGDWGQSGTDTQYF. Written as DNA, the CDR3 is TGTGCCAGCAGTGGGGACTGGGGACAGTCGGGCACAGATACGCAGTATTTT.

The chain uses TRBV2 and TRBJ2-7, with a weak D call TRBD2 (6 bases). The CDR3 consists of 14 residues. V was clipped by 3 bases and J by 6 bases, with 15 bases between them. The germline CDR1 and CDR2 sequences are SNHLY and FYNNEI. The CDR3 region has the DNA TGTGCCAGCAGTGAGGATTACGGAGGGACCGAGCAGTACTTC. Amino acids: CASSEDYGGTEQYF.

The genes are TRBV21-1 and TRBJ2-3; the table's D call, TRBD2, was not checked against the DNA. TRBV21-1 is noted as a pseudogene. The CDR3 extends over 21 amino acids. DNA of the CDR3: TGTGCCAGCAGCAAAGCGATCTGCTGGGGGCTGGGCGGGAGTTGGACAGATACGCAGTATTTT. Protein sequence: CASSKAICWGLGGSWTDTQYF.

The gene calls are TRBV6-2 or TRBV6-3 and TRBJ1-6, with unresolved D. V was pared by 0 bases and J by 10 bases, with 13 bases between. CDR3 length equals 15 residues. Germline CDR1 and CDR2: MNHEY and SVGEGT. The CDR3 loop reads CASSYSGLGQSPLHF. CDR3 in DNA: TGTGCCAGCAGTTACTCTGGTTTGGGCCAATCACCCCTCCACTTT.